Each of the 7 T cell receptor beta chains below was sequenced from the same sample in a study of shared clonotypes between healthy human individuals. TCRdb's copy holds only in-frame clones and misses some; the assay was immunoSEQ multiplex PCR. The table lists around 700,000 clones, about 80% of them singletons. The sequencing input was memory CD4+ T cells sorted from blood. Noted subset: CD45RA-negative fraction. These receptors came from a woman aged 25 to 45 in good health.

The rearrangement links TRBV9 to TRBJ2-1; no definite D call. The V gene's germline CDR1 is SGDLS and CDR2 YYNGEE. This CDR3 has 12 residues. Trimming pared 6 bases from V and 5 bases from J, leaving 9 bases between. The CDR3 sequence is CASTAPNNEQFF. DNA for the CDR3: TGTGCCAGCACCGCCCCTAACAATGAGCAGTTCTTC.

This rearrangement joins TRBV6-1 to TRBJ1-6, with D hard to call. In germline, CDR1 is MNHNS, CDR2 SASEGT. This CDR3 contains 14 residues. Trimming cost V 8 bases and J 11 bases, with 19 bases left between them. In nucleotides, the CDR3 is TGTGCCAGCCAATGGAGGACGGATGATACACCCCTCCACTTT. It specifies CASQWRTDDTPLHF.

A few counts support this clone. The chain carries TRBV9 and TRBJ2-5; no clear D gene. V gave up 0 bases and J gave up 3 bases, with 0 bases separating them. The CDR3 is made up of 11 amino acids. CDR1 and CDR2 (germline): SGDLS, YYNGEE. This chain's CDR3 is CASSVEETQYF. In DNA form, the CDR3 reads TGTGCCAGCAGCGTAGAAGAGACCCAGTACTTC.

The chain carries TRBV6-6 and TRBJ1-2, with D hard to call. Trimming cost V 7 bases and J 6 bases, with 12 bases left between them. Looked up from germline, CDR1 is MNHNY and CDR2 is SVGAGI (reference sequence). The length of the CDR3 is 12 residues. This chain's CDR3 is CASNSFSDGYTF. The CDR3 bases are TGTGCCAGCAATTCCTTTTCAGATGGCTACACCTTC.

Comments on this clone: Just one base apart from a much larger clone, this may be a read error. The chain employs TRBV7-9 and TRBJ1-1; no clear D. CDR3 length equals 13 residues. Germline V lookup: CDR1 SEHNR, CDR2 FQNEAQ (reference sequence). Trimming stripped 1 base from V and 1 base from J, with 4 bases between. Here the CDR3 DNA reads TGTGCCAGCAGCTTAGAGGAGAACACTGAAGCTTTCTTT. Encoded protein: CASSLEENTEAFF.

This chain's CDR3 is CASSLGVHSGSGNTIYF. DNA for the CDR3: TGCGCCAGCAGCTTGGGGGTGCACTCGGGCTCTGGAAACACCATATATTTT. The chain is built from TRBV5-1 and TRBJ1-3; D is undetermined. Germline V lookup: CDR1 SGHRS, CDR2 YFSETQ. CDR3 length: 17 amino acids. V shed 0 bases and J shed 0 bases, with 13 bases lying between them.

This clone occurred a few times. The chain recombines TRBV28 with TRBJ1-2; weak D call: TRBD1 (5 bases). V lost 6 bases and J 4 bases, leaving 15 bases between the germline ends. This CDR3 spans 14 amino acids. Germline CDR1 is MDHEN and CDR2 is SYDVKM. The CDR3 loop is CASRGGGHSYGYTF. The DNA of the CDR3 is TGTGCCAGCAGGGGGGGAGGGCACAGCTATGGCTACACCTTC.